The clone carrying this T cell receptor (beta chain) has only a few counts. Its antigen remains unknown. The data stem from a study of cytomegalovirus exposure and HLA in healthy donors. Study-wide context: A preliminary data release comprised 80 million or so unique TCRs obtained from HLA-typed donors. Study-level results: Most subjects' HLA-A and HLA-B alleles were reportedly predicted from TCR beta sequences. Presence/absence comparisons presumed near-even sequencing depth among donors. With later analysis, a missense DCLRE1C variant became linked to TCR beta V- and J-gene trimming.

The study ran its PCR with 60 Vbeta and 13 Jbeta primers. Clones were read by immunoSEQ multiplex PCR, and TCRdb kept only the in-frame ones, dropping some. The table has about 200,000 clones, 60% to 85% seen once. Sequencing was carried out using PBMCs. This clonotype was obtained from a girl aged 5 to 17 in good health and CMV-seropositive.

CDR3 residues: CASSAALGLAGGADTQYF. CDR3 coding DNA: TGTGCCAGCAGCGCTGCCCTCGGACTAGCGGGGGGAGCAGATACGCAGTATTTT. The chain joins TRBV9 to TRBJ2-3, with TRBD2 matching 14 bases. J lost 4 bases, V lost 3 bases, and 10 bases had no gene match. The germline V gene encodes CDR1 SGDLS and CDR2 YYNGEE. The CDR3 extends over 18 amino acids. Combining the CDR3 with reference TRBV9 and TRBJ2-3 gives the whole variable domain DSGVTQTPKHLITATGQRVTLRCSPRSGDLSVYWYQQSLDQGLQFLIQYYNGEERAKGNILERFSAQQFPDLHSELNLSSLELGDSALYFCASSAALGLAGGADTQYFGPGTRLTVL.